This TCR beta chain was captured in a study of CD8+CD57+ T cells in acquired aplastic anemia. Whole-study context: Sorted CD4+ plus CD8+ cells gave DNA averaging around 3.2 ug. Points from the study as a whole: Both patients and controls carried the same twenty-nine CD8+ CDR3 sequences. The CD8+ Simpson's diversity of patients and controls was not significantly different.

Flow cytometry had shown expanded CD8+CD57+ cells in the patients chosen for sequencing. This clonotype occurred once. What it recognizes is unknown. The TCR beta profiling, which covered VDJ combination and CDR3 sequence, was carried out using genomic DNA as the template. One entry per CDR3 protein, called by TCRdb with MiXCR from the reads. Of around 430,000 distinct CDR3 sequences in the sample, around 30% were seen once. Source material: sorted CD4+, CD8+, or CD8+CD57+ T cells (not recorded which) from PBMCs. The receptor comes from a human donor with aplastic anemia.

The CDR3 DNA follows: TGTGCCAGCAGCTTAGGGGCAGGGTATGTTTCACCCCTCCACTTT. Protein sequence: CASSLGAGYVSPLHF. The chain uses TRBV11-3 and TRBJ1-6; a weak D match, TRBD1 (5 bases). CDR1 is SGHNT, CDR2 YENEEA, per germline. The V gene lost 1 base and the J gene lost 9 bases, with 13 bases spanning the gap. The CDR3 extends over 15 amino acids.